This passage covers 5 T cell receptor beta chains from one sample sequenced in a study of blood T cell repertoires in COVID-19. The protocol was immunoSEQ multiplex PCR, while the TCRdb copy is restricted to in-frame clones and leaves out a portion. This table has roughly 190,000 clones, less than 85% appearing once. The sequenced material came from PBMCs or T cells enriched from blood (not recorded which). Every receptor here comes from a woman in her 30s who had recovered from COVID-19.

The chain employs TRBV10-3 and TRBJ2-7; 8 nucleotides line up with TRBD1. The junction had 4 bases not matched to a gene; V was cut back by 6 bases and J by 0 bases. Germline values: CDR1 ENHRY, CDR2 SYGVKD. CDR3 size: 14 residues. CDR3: CAISGTGLSYEQYF. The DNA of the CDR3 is TGTGCCATCAGCGGGACAGGTCTCTCCTACGAGCAGTACTTC.

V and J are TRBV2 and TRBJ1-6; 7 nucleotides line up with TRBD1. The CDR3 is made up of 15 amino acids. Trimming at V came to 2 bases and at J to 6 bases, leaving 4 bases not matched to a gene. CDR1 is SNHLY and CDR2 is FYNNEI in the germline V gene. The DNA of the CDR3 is TGTGCCAGCAGTGAATGGACAGGCCTTAATTCACCCCTCCACTTT. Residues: CASSEWTGLNSPLHF.

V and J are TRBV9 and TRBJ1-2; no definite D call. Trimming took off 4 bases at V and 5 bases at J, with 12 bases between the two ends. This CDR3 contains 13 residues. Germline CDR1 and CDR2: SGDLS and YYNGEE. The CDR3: CASSPLSDYGYTF. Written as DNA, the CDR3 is TGTGCCAGCAGCCCCCTGTCAGATTATGGCTACACCTTC.

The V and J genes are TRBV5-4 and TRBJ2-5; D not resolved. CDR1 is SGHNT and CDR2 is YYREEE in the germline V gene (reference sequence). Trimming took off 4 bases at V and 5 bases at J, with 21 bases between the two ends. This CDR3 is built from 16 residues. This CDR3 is CASSTRGHESRETQYF. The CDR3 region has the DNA TGTGCCAGCAGCACGAGAGGTCATGAATCACGGGAGACCCAGTACTTC.

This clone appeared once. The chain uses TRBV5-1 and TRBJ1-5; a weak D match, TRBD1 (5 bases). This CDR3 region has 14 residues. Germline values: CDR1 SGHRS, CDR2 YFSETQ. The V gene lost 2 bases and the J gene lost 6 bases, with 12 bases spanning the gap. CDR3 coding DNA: TGCGCCAGCAGCTTAGACCCGGGGGGTCAGCCCCAGCATTTT. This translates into CASSLDPGGQPQHF.